This TCR beta chain originates from a study of control samples from healthy donors and cancer patients. The repertoire was sequenced with immunoSEQ multiplex PCR; TCRdb's copy has only in-frame clones and lacks some. The table shows approximately 100,000 clones, with almost 90% occurring only once. V lost 2 bases to trimming and J lost 5 bases, with 19 bases between them. Germline V gives CDR1 MDHEN, CDR2 SYDVKM. The length of the CDR3 is 17 residues. Material for sequencing was blood. The receptor was derived from a man aged 25-40 years in good health. The V call is TRBV28, the J call TRBJ1-5; unclear D gene. The CDR3 DNA reads TGTGCCAGCAGTTTAATCCTCGGCCTCAGGACGGATCAGCCCCAGCATTTT. Protein product: CASSLILGLRTDQPQHF.